A selection of T cell receptor beta chains follows, all from one sample in a study of blood T cell repertoires in COVID-19. Using immunoSEQ multiplex PCR, the repertoire was profiled, and TCRdb retains in-frame clones only, with some absent. This table has around 65,000 clones, around four fifths appearing once. Sequenced sample: peripheral blood. Receptors were obtained from a man between 65 and 85 years old with acute or convalescent COVID-19. CDR3s include the opening cysteine and the closing phenylalanine or tryptophan. A D gene is named only where the DNA matches it firmly. A clone size is listed for some rows: how often the clone was seen (once, few, many), or a class if it is expanded.

TRBJ1-1 | - | TRBV2 | - | CASSEYPSMNTEAFF | TGTGCCAGCAGTGAATATCCGAGCATGAACACTGAAGCTTTCTTT
TRBJ1-6 | TRBD1 | TRBV2 | few | CASSLQGARRSPLHF | TGTGCCAGCAGTCTCCAGGGGGCGCGGAGGTCACCCCTCCACTTT
TRBJ1-4 | - | TRBV5-6 | - | CASSLARGGDGEKLFF | TGTGCCAGCAGCTTGGCCCGTGGAGGGGACGGTGAAAAACTGTTTTTT
TRBJ1-5 | TRBD1 | TRBV19 | - | CASSPRQGWNNQPQHF | TGTGCCAGTAGTCCCCGACAGGGATGGAACAATCAGCCCCAGCATTTT
TRBJ1-6 | TRBD1 | TRBV4-1 | - | CASSQQGGRSYNSPLHF | TGCGCCAGCAGCCAGCAGGGGGGAAGGTCCTATAATTCACCCCTCCACTTT
TRBJ2-6 | - | TRBV19 | few | CASSIVSSGANVLTF | TGTGCCAGTAGTATAGTGAGCTCTGGGGCCAACGTCCTGACTTTC
TRBJ2-1 | TRBD2 | TRBV5-1 | - | CASSLEASGGYNEQFF | TGCGCCAGCAGCTTGGAGGCTAGCGGGGGCTACAATGAGCAGTTCTTC
TRBJ2-7 | TRBD1 | TRBV14 | - | CASSPWTGNYEQYF | TGTGCCAGCAGCCCCTGGACAGGGAACTACGAGCAGTACTTC
TRBJ1-3 | TRBD1 | TRBV3-1/TRBV3-2 | - | CASSQQDRDLYF | TGTGCCAGCAGCCAGCAAGACAGGGATCTATATTTT
TRBJ2-2 | TRBD1 | TRBV30 | - | CAWEGATNTGELFF | TGTGCCTGGGAGGGGGCGACGAACACCGGGGAGCTGTTTTTT
TRBJ1-2 | TRBD1 | TRBV6-2/TRBV6-3 | - | CASSYLGTGSGYTF | TGTGCCAGCAGTTACCTTGGGACAGGGTCTGGCTACACCTTC
TRBJ2-1 | TRBD1 | TRBV7-2 | - | CASSFMTGPYNEQFF | TGTGCCAGCAGCTTTATGACAGGGCCCTACAATGAGCAGTTCTTC
TRBJ1-2 | - | TRBV4-1 | - | CASSPPTAPYGYTF | TGCGCCAGCAGCCCACCGACAGCCCCCTATGGCTACACCTTC
TRBJ2-1 | TRBD1 | TRBV18 | - | CASSPLPGQGYSNEQFF | TGTGCCAGCTCACCACTCCCGGGACAGGGGTACAGCAATGAGCAGTTCTTC
TRBJ1-2 | - | TRBV7-6 | - | CASSLEGRDDYGYTF | TGTGCCAGCAGCTTAGAGGGCAGGGATGACTATGGCTACACCTTC
TRBJ2-3 | - | TRBV9 | - | CASKQGGDGDTQYF | TGTGCCAGCAAACAGGGAGGGGACGGAGATACGCAGTATTTT
TRBJ2-3 | - | TRBV21-1 | - | CASSRGLNTDTQYF | TGTGCCAGCAGCAGGGGACTTAACACAGATACGCAGTATTTT
TRBJ1-4 | TRBD1 | TRBV6-5 | - | CASSLRTGGTEKLFF | TGTGCCAGCAGCCTCAGGACAGGGGGTACTGAAAAACTGTTTTTT
TRBJ2-3 | - | TRBV5-5 | - | CASSFGGVSTDTQYF | TGTGCCAGCAGCTTCGGCGGGGTAAGCACAGATACGCAGTATTTT
TRBJ1-6 | - | TRBV5-1 | once | CASSLGQTNSPLHF | TGCGCCAGCAGCTTGGGACAGACTAATTCACCCCTCCACTTT